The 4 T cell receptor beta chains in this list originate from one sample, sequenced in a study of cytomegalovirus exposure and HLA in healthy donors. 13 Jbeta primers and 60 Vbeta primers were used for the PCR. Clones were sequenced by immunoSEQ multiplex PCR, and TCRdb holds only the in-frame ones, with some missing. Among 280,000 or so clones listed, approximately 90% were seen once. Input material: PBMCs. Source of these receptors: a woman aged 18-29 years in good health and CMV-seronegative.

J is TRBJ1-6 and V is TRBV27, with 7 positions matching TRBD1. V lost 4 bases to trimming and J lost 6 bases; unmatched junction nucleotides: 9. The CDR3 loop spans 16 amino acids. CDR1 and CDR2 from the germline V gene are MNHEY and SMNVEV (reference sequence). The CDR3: CASSSTGVGGNSPLHF. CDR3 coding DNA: TGTGCCAGCAGTTCAACAGGGGTGGGAGGTAATTCACCCCTCCACTTT.

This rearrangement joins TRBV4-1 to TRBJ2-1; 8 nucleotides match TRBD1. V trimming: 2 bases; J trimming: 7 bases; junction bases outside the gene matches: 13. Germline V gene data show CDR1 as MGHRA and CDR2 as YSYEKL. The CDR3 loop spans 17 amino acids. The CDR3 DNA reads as TGCGCCAGCAGCCAATCCATTTTTGGTGGACAGGGTAATGAGCAGTTCTTC. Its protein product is CASSQSIFGGQGNEQFF.

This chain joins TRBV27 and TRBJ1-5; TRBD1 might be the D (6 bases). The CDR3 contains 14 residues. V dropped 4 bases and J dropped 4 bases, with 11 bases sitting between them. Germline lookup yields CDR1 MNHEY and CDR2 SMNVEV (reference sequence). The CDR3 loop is CASSSRDTNQPQHF. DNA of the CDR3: TGTGCCAGCAGTTCCCGGGACACAAATCAGCCCCAGCATTTT.

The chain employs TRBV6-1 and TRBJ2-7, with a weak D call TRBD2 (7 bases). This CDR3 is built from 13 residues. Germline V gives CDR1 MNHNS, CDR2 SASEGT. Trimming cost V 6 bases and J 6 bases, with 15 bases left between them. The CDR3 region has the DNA TGTGCCAGCAGGGGGGGGCTAGTTCGCGAGCAGTACTTC. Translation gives CASRGGLVREQYF.